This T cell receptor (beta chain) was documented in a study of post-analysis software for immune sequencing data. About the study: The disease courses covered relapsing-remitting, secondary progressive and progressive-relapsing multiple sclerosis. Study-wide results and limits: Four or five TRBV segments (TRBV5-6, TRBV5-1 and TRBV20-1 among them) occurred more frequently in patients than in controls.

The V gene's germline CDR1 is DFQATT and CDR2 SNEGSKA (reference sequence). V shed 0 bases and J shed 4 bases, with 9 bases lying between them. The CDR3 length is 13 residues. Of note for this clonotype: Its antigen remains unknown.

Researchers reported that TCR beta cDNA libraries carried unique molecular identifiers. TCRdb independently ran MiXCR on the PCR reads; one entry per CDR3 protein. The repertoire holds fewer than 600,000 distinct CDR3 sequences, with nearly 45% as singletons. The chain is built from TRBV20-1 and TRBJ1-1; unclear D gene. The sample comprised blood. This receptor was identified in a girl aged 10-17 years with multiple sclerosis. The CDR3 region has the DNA TGCAGTGCTAGAGATCACGGGATCACTGAAGCTTTCTTT. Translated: CSARDHGITEAFF.